One T cell receptor beta chain is described in this entry. Its recognized antigen is unknown. Per-base quality was not reported, and no clone a single base away is much larger than it. Genomic DNA was extracted from sorted cells with the Quick-DNA Microprep Kit. Amplification of TCRbeta DNA was done with the immunoSEQ hsTCRbeta kit, following the protocol from the manufacturer. An Illumina MiSeq instrument was used to sequence the TCRbeta libraries. Processing in the source paper ran as follows. Once out-of-frame sequences had been removed, 2,204,828 distinct TCRbeta sequences were left, which works out to an average of approximately 73,000 per individual. Two values were used to score each individual: the count of 164 previously reported CMV-associated TCRbeta sequences and the total count of productive distinct TCRbeta sequences. A beta-binomial model was reimplemented in Python, and random forests from scikit-learn, run with default parameters, were trained on data from the US cohort. Classifier performance on the Belgian cohort was summarized as median AUC with percentile confidence intervals over 10,000 bootstrap iterations. In its TCRdb copy, this immuneACCESS table keeps in-frame sequences only and misses some clones. Where compared with another copy, unresolved V genes explain less than half of these, and the others have no known cause. That table is the source of V, J and clone size, and D and trimming were worked out from the DNA. The sample profile shows tens of thousands of clones; about 76% of them were found once. The biggest ten clones account for 4% to 5% of the sample.

Between the V and J ends, shortened by 6 bases and 2 bases respectively, the junction contains 5 bases. From the cysteine through the phenylalanine, the CDR3 covers 11 amino acids. Solely the CDR3 DNA is kept, with 33 bases framed from the first base. For CDR1 and CDR2, the germline V gene lists MNHNS and SASEGT. The sample comes from a study of memory CD4+ T cells and cytomegalovirus serostatus (dated by TCRdb to between 2019 and 2020). Turning to the overall study: The cohort included approximately 35 healthy adults from Belgium, of whom 9 were CMV seropositive and 24 were CMV seronegative. To replicate a published TCR-based CMV serostatus classifier, the study sequenced CD4+ memory TCRbeta repertoires from a Belgian cohort whose cytomegalovirus serostatus was known.

General study outcomes and caveats: Among the 160 or so previously reported CMV-associated TCRbeta sequences, 67 showed up in the CD4+ memory repertoires, with each one found in between one and five individuals. The results were interpreted as suggesting that the CMV-associated TCR signature is mostly present in the CD4+ memory repertoire. CMV serostatus prediction reached a median bootstrapped AUC of 0.95 with the original framework and around 0.91 with a US-trained random forest. The original-framework classifier achieved a median bootstrapped AUC of around 0.95 with a 95% CI of 0.76-1.00 on the Belgian cohort. Only CD4+CD45RO+ memory cells were sequenced, in contrast to the original study, in which naive and memory CD4+ and CD8+ populations were covered.

Single viable CD3+CD4+CD8-CD45RO+ cells were sorted as memory CD4+ T cells on a FACSAria II. CMV serostatus was assessed using a Roche Elecsys assay, by which serum IgG against CMV pp150, pp28, p38 and p52 was detected. Once the samples were thawed, total CD4+ T cells were enriched through positive selection using CD4 magnetic microbeads. The samples came from a different study that was designed specifically to examine the CD4+ T cell memory repertoire. Peripheral blood mononuclear cells were isolated and cryopreserved according to standard operating procedures, and serum was stored at -80 degrees C. The staining used CD3-PerCP (BW264/56), CD4-APC (RPA-T4), CD45RO-PE (UCHT1) and CD8-Pacific Orange (3B5) antibodies, and Sytox blue was used to exclude non-viable cells.

The sequence derives from an adult in good health and CMV-seropositive. The sample taken for sequencing was memory CD4+ T cells from blood. Recombination joined TRBV6-1 with TRBJ2-7; the D gene cannot be resolved reliably. The nucleotide sequence is TGTGCCAGCAGGGGCGCCTACGAGCAGTACTTC. Its protein product is CASRGAYEQYF.